This section outlines one T cell receptor beta chain sequence together with its context. Its antigen is still unknown. The RNA input was roughly 0.45 to 1 ug, and it was reverse transcribed with random hexamers. In TCRdb, the immunoSEQ multiplex PCR reads were re-called with MiXCR into one record per CDR3 protein. The sample lists about 110,000 distinct CDR3 sequences, 94% occurring once. The data belong to a study of CD8 T cells in Susac syndrome. Deletions cut 6 bases from V and 5 bases from J, with 14 bases between. CDR3 length equals 13 residues. In germline, CDR1 is DFQATT, CDR2 SNEGSKA (reference sequence). Study observations and caveats: Within total CD8+ repertoires, 15 to 20 Susac-specific public clones were found, and within CD8+ TEMRA repertoires, a few. In TEMRA cells and active patients, CD8+ clonal expansion in Susac reached its peak.

The sequence was obtained from a human donor with Susac syndrome. The V call is TRBV20-1, the J call TRBJ2-1; unclear D gene. Material for sequencing was CD8+ T cells from PBMCs. CDR3 coding DNA: TGCAGTGCCCAGGAGCCTAACGACAATGAGCAGTTCTTC. This sequence encodes CSAQEPNDNEQFF.